The 2 T cell receptor beta chains reported below all come from one sample, sequenced in a study of cytomegalovirus exposure and HLA in healthy donors. PCR employed 60 Vbeta and 13 Jbeta primers. This table comes from immunoSEQ multiplex PCR, and its TCRdb copy is limited to in-frame clones, with some not included. Of 140,000 to 150,000 clones in the sample, approximately 78% were seen once. The specimen was PBMCs. The source of these receptors is a middle-aged man in good health and CMV-seropositive.

In its sample, this clone was seen a few times. V usage is TRBV11-2 and J usage is TRBJ2-5, with D uncertain. In germline, CDR1 is SGHAT, CDR2 FQNNGV. V was trimmed by 1 base and J by 7 bases, leaving 4 bases between them. The CDR3 runs to 11 residues. The CDR3 coding sequence is TGTGCCAGCAGCTTAGGAGGGACCCAGTACTTC. Protein: CASSLGGTQYF.

This chain joins TRBV18 and TRBJ1-1; TRBD1 might be the D (5 bases). The CDR3 is 12 residues long. Looked up from germline, CDR1 is KGHSH and CDR2 is LQKENI. V was trimmed by 6 bases and J by 8 bases, leaving 13 bases between them. Here the CDR3 reads CASSQYGAEAFF. The CDR3 nucleotides read TGTGCCAGCTCCCAATATGGGGCAGAAGCTTTCTTT.